This T cell receptor (beta chain) came from a study of OX40 agonist ivuxolimab in advanced cancers. Profiling relied on immunoSEQ multiplex PCR, and the TCRdb table lists in-frame clones only, not all of them. This table has over 150,000 clones, roughly 92% appearing once. V gave up 2 bases and J gave up 8 bases, with 5 bases separating them. Germline CDR1 reads SGHTA; CDR2 reads FQGNSA. This CDR3 contains 11 residues. V usage is TRBV7-2 and J usage is TRBJ2-3; the D is unclear. The TCR sequence derives from an adult with an advanced solid tumor such as melanoma, head and neck, liver or kidney cancer. This specimen was CD4+ or CD8+ T cells sorted from blood, taken in a trial of the OX40 agonist ivuxolimab. The chain's CDR3 is CASSLSSTQYF. For the CDR3, the DNA is TGTGCCAGCAGCTTATCGTCTACGCAGTATTTT.